This is a list of T cell receptor beta chains from one sample in a study of blood T cell repertoires in COVID-19. Produced via immunoSEQ multiplex PCR; TCRdb's table is partial and in-frame only. The table records about 55,000 clones, roughly 90% of them present only once. The sample comprised peripheral blood. Source of these receptors: a man in his fifties or sixties with active COVID-19. Each CDR3 is given with its conserved first and last residue. The D gene is left open where the match is weak. Size values are once, few and many counts, or a class for expanded clones, and some rows have none.

>TRBV5-1|TRBJ2-1|TRBD2|NA
CASSSGLAGGNNEQFF
TGCGCCAGCAGCAGCGGACTAGCGGGAGGGAACAATGAGCAGTTCTTC
>TRBV7-9|TRBJ2-7|NA|once
CASSPPRRDEQYF
TGTGCCAGCAGCCCCCCCAGGAGGGACGAGCAGTACTTC
>TRBV18|TRBJ2-3|NA|NA
CASSPNQDSTQYF
TGTGCCAGCTCACCAAATCAGGACAGCACGCAGTATTTT
>TRBV5-6|TRBJ1-2|NA|NA
CASSFKRGGGYTF
TGTGCCAGCAGCTTTAAGAGGGGGGGCGGCTACACCTTC
>TRBV24-1|TRBJ2-2|TRBD2|NA
CATSDPSGDTGELFF
TGTGCCACCAGTGATCCCAGCGGGGACACCGGGGAGCTGTTTTTT
>TRBV27|TRBJ1-1|NA|NA
CASSLVGGGTEAFF
TGTGCCAGCAGTTTAGTTGGGGGCGGAACTGAAGCTTTCTTT
>TRBV7-2|TRBJ2-4|TRBD1|NA
CASSPQGANIQYF
TGTGCCAGCAGCCCACAGGGGGCGAACATTCAGTACTTC
>TRBV4-2|TRBJ2-2|TRBD2|NA
CASSQLPGLAAGELFF
TGTGCCAGCAGCCAACTGCCCGGACTAGCCGCCGGGGAGCTGTTTTTT
>TRBV7-2|TRBJ2-1|NA|NA
CASSLETHHLYNEQFF
TGTGCCAGCAGCTTAGAGACTCATCACCTCTACAATGAGCAGTTCTTC
>TRBV12-5|TRBJ2-5|TRBD1|NA
CASGSRTGVETQYF
TGTGCTAGTGGTTCGAGAACAGGGGTAGAGACCCAGTACTTC
>TRBV3-1/TRBV3-2|TRBJ2-7|NA|NA
CASSQGSNGAYEQYF
TGTGCCAGCAGCCAAGGTTCGAACGGGGCCTACGAGCAGTACTTC
>TRBV7-9|TRBJ2-3|NA|NA
CASSTTTDTQYF
TGTGCCAGCAGTACTACCACAGATACGCAGTATTTT
>TRBV7-2|TRBJ2-1|TRBD2|NA
CASSLDRLAAYNEQFF
TGTGCCAGCAGCTTAGATAGGCTAGCGGCTTACAATGAGCAGTTCTTC
>TRBV7-6|TRBJ2-3|TRBD2|NA
CASSLTPSGASTDTQYF
TGTGCCAGCAGCTTGACCCCTAGCGGAGCTAGCACAGATACGCAGTATTTT
>TRBV7-8|TRBJ2-1|TRBD2|NA
CASSLASVWTSGFWVFF
TGTGCCAGCAGCTTAGCGAGCGTTTGGACTAGCGGATTCTGGGTGTTCTTC